One and the same sample provided the 6 T cell receptor beta chains below, sequenced in a study of shared clonotypes between healthy human individuals. Assay used: immunoSEQ multiplex PCR; TCRdb lists only in-frame clones, some missing. The sample includes over 850,000 clones, about 80% of them seen just once. Sequenced: memory CD4+ T cells from PBMCs. Subset of the sample: CD45RA-negative fraction. The receptors stem from a man between 18 and 29 years old in good health. Some clones in this sample may be carry-over from other donors' samples.

The chain couples TRBV30 to TRBJ2-7; unclear D gene. CDR1 is GTSNPN, CDR2 SVGIG, per germline (reference sequence). This CDR3 contains 11 residues. The ends were cut back, 0 bases at V and 7 bases at J, with 7 bases in the middle. CDR3 coding DNA: TGTGCCTGGAGTGTCTCGACTGAGCAGTACTTC. Protein sequence: CAWSVSTEQYF.

This clone was seen repeatedly, ten times or more. The chain joins TRBV5-5 to TRBJ1-5; TRBD1 agrees at 9 bases. Unmatched junction bases numbered 5, after V lost 2 bases and J lost 5 bases. This CDR3 comprises 15 residues. The germline V gene encodes CDR1 SGHKS and CDR2 YYEKEE (reference sequence). CDR3: CASSFTGGGYQPQHF. DNA of the CDR3: TGTGCCAGCAGCTTCACAGGGGGCGGCTATCAGCCCCAGCATTTT.

This clone was counted between two and nine times. The chain employs TRBV6-6 and TRBJ2-2; D gene ambiguous. Looked up from germline, CDR1 is MNHNY and CDR2 is SVGAGI (reference sequence). V was clipped by 0 bases and J by 2 bases, with 10 bases between them. The CDR3 length is 16 residues. The CDR3 bases are TGTGCCAGCAGTTACTCGAGTCTAGATAACACCGGGGAGCTGTTTTTT. Amino acids: CASSYSSLDNTGELFF.

The J gene is TRBJ1-3, the V gene TRBV4-2; D unclear. With 0 bases removed from V and 0 bases from J, the gap between germline ends came to 9 bases. The CDR3 sequence is 16 residues long. Looked up from germline, CDR1 is LGHNA and CDR2 is YNFKEQ. CDR3 protein: CASSQDAPVSGNTIYF. CDR3 bases: TGTGCCAGCAGCCAAGACGCCCCCGTCTCTGGAAACACCATATATTTT.

The CDR3 DNA follows: TGTGCCAGTAGGGGGACAGGGCGGGACACCGGGGAGCTGTTTTTT. Encoded protein: CASRGTGRDTGELFF. This chain uses TRBV19 with TRBJ2-2, with 9 nucleotides matching TRBD1. The CDR3 is made up of 15 amino acids. V shed 6 bases, J shed 3 bases, and the junction held 5 bases outside the gene matches. CDR1 is LNHDA, CDR2 SQIVND, per germline (reference sequence).

The rearrangement uses TRBV19 and TRBJ2-7, with D possibly being TRBD2 (6 bases). The germline V gene has CDR1 LNHDA and CDR2 SQIVND (reference sequence). The CDR3 runs 16 residues. Between the trimmed V and J ends, which lost 5 bases and 3 bases, there was a span of 20 bases. This CDR3 is CASSAVSGRGGYEQYF. CDR3 coding DNA: TGTGCCAGTAGTGCCGTAAGTGGCCGGGGAGGCTACGAGCAGTACTTC.